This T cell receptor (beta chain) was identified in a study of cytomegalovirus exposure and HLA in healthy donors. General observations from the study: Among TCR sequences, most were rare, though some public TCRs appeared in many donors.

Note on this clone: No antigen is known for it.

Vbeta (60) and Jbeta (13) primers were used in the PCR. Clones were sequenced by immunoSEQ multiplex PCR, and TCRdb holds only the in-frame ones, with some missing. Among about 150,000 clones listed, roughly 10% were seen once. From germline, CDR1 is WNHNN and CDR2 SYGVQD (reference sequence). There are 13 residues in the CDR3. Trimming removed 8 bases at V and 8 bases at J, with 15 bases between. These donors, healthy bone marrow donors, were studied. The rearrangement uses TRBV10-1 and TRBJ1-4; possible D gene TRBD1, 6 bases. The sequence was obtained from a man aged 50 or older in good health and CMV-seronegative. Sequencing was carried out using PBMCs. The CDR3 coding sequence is TGCGCCAGCGGCGACAGGCTTGGGGAAAAACTGTTTTTT. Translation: CASGDRLGEKLFF.